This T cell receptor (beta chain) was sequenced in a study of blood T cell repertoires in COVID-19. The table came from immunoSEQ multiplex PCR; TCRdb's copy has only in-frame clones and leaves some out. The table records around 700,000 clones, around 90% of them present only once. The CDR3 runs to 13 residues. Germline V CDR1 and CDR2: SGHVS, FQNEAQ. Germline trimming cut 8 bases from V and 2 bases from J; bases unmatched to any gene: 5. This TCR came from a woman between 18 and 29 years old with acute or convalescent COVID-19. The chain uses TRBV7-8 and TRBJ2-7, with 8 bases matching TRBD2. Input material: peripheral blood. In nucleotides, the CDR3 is TGTGCCAGCGCCGGAGCGGGGGCCTACGAGCAGTACTTC. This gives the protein CASAGAGAYEQYF.